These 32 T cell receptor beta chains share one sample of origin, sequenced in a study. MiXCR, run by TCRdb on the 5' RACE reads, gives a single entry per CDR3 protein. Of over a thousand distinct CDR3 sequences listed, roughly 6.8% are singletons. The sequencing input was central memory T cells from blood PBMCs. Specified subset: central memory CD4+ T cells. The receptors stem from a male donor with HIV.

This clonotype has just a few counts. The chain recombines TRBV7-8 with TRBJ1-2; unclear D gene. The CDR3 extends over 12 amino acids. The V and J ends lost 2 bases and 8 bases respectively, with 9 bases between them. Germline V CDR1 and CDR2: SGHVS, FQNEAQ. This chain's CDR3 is CASSLTGVGYTF. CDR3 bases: TGTGCCAGCAGCTTAACGGGCGTAGGCTACACCTTC.

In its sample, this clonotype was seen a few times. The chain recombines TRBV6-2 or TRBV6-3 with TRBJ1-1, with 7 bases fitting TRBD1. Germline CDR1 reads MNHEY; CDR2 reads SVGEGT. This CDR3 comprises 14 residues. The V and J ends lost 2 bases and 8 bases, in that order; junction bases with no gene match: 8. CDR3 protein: CASSYLGQTEEAFF. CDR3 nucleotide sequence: TGTGCCAGCAGTTACCTGGGACAGACTGAAGAAGCTTTCTTT.

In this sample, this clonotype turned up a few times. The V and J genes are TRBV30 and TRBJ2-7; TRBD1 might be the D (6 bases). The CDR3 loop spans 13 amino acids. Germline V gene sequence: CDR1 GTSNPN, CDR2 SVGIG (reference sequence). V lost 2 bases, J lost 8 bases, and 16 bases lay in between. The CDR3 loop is CAWSRELRGKQYF. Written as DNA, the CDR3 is TGTGCCTGGAGTAGGGAGTTGAGGGGGAAGCAGTACTTC.

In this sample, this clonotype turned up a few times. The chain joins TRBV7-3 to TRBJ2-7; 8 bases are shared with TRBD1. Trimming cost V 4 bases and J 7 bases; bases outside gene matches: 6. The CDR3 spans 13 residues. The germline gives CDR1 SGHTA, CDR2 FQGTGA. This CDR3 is CASSSDRAGEQYF. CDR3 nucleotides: TGTGCCAGCAGCTCGGACAGGGCGGGTGAGCAGTACTTC. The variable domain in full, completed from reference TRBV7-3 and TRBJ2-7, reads GAGVSQTPSNKVTEKGKYVELRCDPISGHTALYWYRQSLGQGPEFLIYFQGTGAADDSGLPNDRFFAVRPEGSVSTLKIQRTERGDSAVYLCASSSDRAGEQYFGPGTRLTVT.

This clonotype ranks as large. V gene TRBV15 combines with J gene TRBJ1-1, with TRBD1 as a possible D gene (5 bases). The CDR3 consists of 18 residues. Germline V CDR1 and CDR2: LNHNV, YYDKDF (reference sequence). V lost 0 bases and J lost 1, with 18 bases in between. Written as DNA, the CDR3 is TGTGCCACCAGCAGAGATGAAGGTGGTGCGAGGGGGAACACTGAAGCTTTCTTT. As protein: CATSRDEGGARGNTEAFF.

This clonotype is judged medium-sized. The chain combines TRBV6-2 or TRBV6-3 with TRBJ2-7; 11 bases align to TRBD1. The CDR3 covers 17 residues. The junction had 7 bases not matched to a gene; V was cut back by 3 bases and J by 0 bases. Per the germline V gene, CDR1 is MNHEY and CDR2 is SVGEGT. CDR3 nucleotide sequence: TGTGCCAGCAGTTATGCGCCGGGACAGGGGGTCTCCTACGAGCAGTACTTC. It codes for CASSYAPGQGVSYEQYF.

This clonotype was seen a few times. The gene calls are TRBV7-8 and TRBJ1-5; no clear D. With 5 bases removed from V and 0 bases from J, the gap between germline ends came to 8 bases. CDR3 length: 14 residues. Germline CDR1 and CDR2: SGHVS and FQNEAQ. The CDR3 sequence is CASSAYNSNQPQHF. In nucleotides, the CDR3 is TGTGCCAGCAGCGCTTATAATAGCAATCAGCCCCAGCATTTT.

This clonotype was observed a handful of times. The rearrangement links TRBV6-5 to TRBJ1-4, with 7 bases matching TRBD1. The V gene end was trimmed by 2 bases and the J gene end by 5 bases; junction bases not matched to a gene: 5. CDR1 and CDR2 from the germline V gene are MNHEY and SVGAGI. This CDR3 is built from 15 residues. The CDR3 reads CASSYGDSRNEKLFF. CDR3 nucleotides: TGTGCCAGCAGTTACGGGGACAGTCGAAATGAAAAACTGTTTTTT.

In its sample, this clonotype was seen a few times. Written as DNA, the CDR3 is TGCGCCAGCAGCTCGGGACGGAGCTACGAGCAGTACTTC. Encoded protein: CASSSGRSYEQYF. The V and J genes are TRBV5-1 and TRBJ2-7, with D perhaps being TRBD1 or TRBD2 (5 bases each). The CDR3 is 13 residues long. Trimming took off 3 bases at V and 3 bases at J, with 10 bases between the two ends. The V gene's germline CDR1 is SGHRS and CDR2 YFSETQ.

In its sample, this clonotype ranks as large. The CDR3 spells CASSRGQGSGQPQHF. The CDR3 coding sequence is TGTGCCAGCAGCCGGGGACAAGGGTCGGGTCAGCCCCAGCATTTT. The chain recombines TRBV6-1 with TRBJ1-5; weak D call: TRBD1 (6 bases). V gave up 6 bases and J gave up 6 bases, with 18 bases separating them. This CDR3 contains 15 residues. Germline loops: CDR1 MNHNS, CDR2 SASEGT.

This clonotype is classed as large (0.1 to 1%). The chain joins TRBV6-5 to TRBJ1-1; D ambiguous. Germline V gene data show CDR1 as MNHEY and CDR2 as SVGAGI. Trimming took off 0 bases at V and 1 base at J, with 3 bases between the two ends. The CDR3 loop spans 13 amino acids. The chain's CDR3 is CASSYSWNTEAFF. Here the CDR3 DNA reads TGTGCCAGCAGTTACTCTTGGAACACTGAAGCTTTCTTT.

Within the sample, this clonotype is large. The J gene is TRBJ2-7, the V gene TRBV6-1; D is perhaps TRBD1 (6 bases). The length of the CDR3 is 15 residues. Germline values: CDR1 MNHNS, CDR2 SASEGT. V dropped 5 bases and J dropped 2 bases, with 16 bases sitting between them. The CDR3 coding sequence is TGTGCCAGCAGTAGAGACAGGTCCGGCCCCTACGAGCAGTACTTC. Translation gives CASSRDRSGPYEQYF.

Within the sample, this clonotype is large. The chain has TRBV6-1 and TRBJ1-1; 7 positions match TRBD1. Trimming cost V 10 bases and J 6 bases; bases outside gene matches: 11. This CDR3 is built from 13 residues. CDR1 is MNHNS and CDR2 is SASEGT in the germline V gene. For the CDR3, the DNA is TGTGCCACTAATCGACAGGGTATCTCTGAAGCTTTCTTT. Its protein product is CATNRQGISEAFF.

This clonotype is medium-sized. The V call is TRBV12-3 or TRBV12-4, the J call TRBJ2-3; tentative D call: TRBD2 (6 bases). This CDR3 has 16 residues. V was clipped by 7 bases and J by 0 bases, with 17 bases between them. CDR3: CASTFDGGTSTDTQYF. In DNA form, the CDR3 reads TGTGCCAGCACCTTTGACGGGGGTACTAGCACAGATACGCAGTATTTT.

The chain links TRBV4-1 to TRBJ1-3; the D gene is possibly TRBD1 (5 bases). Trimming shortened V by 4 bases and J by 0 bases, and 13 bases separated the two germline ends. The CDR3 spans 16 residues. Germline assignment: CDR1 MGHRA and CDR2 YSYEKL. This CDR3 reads CASSLGRGYSGNTIYF. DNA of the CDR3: TGCGCCAGCAGCCTGGGCCGGGGCTACTCTGGAAACACCATATATTTT.

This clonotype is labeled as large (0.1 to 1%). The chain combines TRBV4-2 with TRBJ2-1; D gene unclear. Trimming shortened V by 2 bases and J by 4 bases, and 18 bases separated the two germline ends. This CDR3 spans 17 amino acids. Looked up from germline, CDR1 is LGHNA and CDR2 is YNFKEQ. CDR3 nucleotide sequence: TGTGCCAGCAGCCAACAGAGTAACTTAGCCCAATACAATGAGCAGTTCTTC. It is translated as CASSQQSNLAQYNEQFF.

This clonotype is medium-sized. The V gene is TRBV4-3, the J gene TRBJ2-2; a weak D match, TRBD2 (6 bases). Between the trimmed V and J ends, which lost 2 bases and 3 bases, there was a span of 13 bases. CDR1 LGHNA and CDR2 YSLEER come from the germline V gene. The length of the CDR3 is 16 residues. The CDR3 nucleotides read TGCGCCAGCAGCCAACTCGTGGGCGGGGACACCGGGGAGCTGTTTTTT. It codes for CASSQLVGGDTGELFF.

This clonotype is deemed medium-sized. This CDR3 reads CASSSSKTQYF. The DNA of the CDR3 is TGTGCCAGCAGCTCTAGCAAGACGCAGTATTTT. The V gene is TRBV11-3, the J gene TRBJ2-3; D perhaps matches TRBD2 (5 bases). The ends were cut back, 4 bases at V and 9 bases at J, with 8 bases in the middle. The germline V gene encodes CDR1 SGHNT and CDR2 YENEEA. The CDR3 extends over 11 amino acids.

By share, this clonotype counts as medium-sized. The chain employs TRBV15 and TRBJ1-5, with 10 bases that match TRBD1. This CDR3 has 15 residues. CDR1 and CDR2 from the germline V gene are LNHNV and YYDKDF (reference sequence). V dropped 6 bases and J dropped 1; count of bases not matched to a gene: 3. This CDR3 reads CATSRDRGSNQPQHF. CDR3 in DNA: TGTGCCACCAGTAGGGACAGGGGAAGCAATCAGCCCCAGCATTTT.

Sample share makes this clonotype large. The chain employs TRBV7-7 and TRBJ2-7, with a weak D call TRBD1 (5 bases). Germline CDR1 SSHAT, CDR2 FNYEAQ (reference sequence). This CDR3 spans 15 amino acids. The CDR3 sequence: CASRLQGSSSYEQYF. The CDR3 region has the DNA TGTGCTAGCCGACTCCAGGGATCCAGCTCCTACGAGCAGTACTTC.

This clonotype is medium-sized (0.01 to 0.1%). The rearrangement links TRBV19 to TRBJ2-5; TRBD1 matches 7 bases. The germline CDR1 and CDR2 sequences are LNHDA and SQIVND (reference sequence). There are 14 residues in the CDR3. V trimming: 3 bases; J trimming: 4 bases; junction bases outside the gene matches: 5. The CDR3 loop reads CASSIGTVGETQYF. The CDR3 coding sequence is TGTGCCAGTAGTATTGGGACAGTGGGAGAGACCCAGTACTTC.

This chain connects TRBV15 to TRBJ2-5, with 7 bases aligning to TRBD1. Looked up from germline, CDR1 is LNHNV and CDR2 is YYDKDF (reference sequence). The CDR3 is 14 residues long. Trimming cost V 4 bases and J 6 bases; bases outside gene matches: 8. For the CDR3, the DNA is TGTGCCACCAGCATGACAGGGAGCTCAAAGACCCAGTACTTC. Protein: CATSMTGSSKTQYF.

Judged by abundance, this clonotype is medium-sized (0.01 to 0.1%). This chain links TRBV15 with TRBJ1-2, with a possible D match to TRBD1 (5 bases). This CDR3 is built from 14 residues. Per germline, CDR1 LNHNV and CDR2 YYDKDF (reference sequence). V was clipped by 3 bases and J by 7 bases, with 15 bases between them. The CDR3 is CATSSGIGVGGYTF. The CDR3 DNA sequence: TGTGCCACCAGCAGCGGTATAGGGGTTGGTGGCTACACCTTC. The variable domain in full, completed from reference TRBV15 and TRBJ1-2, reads DAMVIQNPRYQVTQFGKPVTLSCSQTLNHNVMYWYQQKSSQAPKLLFHYYDKDFNNEADTPDNFQSRRPNTSFCFLDIRSPGLGDTAMYLCATSSGIGVGGYTFGSGTRLTVV.

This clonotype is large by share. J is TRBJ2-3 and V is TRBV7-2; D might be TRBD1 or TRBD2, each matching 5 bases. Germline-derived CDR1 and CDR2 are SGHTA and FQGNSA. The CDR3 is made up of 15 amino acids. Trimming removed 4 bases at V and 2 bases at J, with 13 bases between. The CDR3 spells CASSSTGPYTDTQYF. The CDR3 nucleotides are TGTGCCAGCAGCTCTACGGGACCGTACACAGATACGCAGTATTTT.

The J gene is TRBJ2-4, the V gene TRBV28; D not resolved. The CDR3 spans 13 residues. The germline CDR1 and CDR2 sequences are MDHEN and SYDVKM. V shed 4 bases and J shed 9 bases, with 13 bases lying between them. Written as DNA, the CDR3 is TGTGCCAGCAGTTCAGGACCTGGACGCATTCAGTACTTC. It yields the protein CASSSGPGRIQYF.

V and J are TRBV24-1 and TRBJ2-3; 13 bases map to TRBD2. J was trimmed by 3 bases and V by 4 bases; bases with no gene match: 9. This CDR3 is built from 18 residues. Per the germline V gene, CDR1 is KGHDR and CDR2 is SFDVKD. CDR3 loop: CATSDPASLAGGTDTQYF. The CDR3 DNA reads TGTGCCACCAGTGACCCCGCGTCACTAGCGGGAGGGACAGATACGCAGTATTTT.

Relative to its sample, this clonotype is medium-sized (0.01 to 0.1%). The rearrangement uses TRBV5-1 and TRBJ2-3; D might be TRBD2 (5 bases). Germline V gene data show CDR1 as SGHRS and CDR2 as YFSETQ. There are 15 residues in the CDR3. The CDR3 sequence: CACGQQPSSTDTQYF. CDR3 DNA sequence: TGCGCTTGCGGGCAGCAACCTTCTAGCACAGATACGCAGTATTTT.

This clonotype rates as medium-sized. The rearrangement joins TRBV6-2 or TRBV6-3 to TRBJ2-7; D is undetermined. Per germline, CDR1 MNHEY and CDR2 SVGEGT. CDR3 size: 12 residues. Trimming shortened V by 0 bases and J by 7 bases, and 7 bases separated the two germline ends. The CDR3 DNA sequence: TGTGCCAGCAGTTACTCCCAGCGTGAGCAGTACTTC. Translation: CASSYSQREQYF.

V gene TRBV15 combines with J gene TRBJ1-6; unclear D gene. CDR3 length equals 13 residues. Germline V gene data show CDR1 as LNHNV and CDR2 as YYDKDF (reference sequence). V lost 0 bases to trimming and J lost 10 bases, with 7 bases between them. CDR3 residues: CATSRDSTSPLHF. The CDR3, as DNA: TGTGCCACCAGCAGAGATTCGACGTCACCCCTCCACTTT.

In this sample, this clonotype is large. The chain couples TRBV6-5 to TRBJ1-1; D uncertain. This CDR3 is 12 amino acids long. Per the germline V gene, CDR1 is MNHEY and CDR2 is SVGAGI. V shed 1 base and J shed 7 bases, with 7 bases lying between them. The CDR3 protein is CASSYLNGEAFF. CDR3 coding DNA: TGTGCCAGCAGTTACTTGAATGGTGAAGCTTTCTTT.

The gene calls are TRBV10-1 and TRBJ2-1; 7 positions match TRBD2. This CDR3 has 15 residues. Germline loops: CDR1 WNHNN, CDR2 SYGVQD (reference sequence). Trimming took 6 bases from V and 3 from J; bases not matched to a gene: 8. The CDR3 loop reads CASRGGLVIYNEQFF. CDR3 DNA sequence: TGCGCCAGCAGGGGCGGACTAGTGATCTACAATGAGCAGTTCTTC.

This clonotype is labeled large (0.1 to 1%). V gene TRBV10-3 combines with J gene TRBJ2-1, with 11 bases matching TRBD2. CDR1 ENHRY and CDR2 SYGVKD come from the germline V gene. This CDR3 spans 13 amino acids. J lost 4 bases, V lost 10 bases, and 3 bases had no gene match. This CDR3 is CATGTSGYNEQFF. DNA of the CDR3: TGTGCCACCGGGACTAGCGGTTACAATGAGCAGTTCTTC.